This entry describes one T cell receptor beta chain. The entry originates in a study of T cell changes during pregnancy in multiple sclerosis. Germline V CDR1 and CDR2: MNHEY, SMNVEV (reference sequence). With 6 bases removed from V and 7 bases from J, the gap between germline ends came to 16 bases. This CDR3 spans 14 amino acids. The table came from immunoSEQ multiplex PCR; TCRdb's copy has only in-frame clones and leaves some out. The sample lists 60,000 to 75,000 clones; 90% to 95% were seen once. This chain uses TRBV27 with TRBJ1-5; D is unclear. The sample in question was CD8+ T cells from peripheral blood mononuclear cells, obtained in the second trimester of pregnancy. This receptor was taken from a female donor with multiple sclerosis, enrolled in a pregnancy study. Written as DNA, the CDR3 is TGTGCCAGCAGCGACCCCGGGGTAGGCCAGCCCCAGCATTTT. This encodes CASSDPGVGQPQHF.